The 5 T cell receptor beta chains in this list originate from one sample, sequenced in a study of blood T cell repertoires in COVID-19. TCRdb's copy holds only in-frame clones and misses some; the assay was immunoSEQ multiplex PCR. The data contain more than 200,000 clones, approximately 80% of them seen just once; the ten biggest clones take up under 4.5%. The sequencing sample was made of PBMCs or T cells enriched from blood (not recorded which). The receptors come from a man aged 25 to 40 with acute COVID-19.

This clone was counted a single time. The CDR3 sequence: CASTRDSDYGYTF. The CDR3 DNA reads as TGTGCCAGTACCCGGGACAGCGACTATGGCTACACCTTC. The rearrangement uses TRBV19 and TRBJ1-2; 7 bases fit TRBD1. Germline trimming cut 7 bases from V and 3 bases from J; bases unmatched to any gene: 5. This CDR3 has 13 residues. Germline values: CDR1 LNHDA, CDR2 SQIVND (reference sequence).

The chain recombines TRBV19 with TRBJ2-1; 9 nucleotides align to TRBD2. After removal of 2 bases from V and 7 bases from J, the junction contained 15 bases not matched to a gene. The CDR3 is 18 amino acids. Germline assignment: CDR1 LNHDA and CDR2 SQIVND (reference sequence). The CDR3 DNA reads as TGTGCCAGTAGTATATTCAGGGGAGGAGCGGGGGGTGGAAATGAGCAGTTCTTC. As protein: CASSIFRGGAGGGNEQFF.

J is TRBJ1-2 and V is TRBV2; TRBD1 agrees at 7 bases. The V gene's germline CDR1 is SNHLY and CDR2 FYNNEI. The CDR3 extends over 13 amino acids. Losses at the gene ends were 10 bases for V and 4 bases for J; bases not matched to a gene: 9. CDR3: CATSDRTGYGYTF. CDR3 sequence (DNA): TGTGCCACCTCGGACAGGACGGGCTATGGCTACACCTTC.

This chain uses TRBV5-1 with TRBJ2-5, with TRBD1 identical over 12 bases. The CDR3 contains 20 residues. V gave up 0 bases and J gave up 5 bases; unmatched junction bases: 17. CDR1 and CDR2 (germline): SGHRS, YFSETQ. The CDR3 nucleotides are TGCGCCAGCAGCTTGGACAGAGTAATTTGGGACAGGGGGCGCGGGGAGACCCAGTACTTC. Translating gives CASSLDRVIWDRGRGETQYF.

The CDR3 region is CASSLGGGIFYNEQFF. The CDR3 DNA reads TGTGCCAGCAGCTTAGGGGGCGGCATTTTTTACAATGAGCAGTTCTTC. This chain links TRBV7-9 with TRBJ2-1, with TRBD1 as a possible D gene (5 bases). Germline values: CDR1 SEHNR, CDR2 FQNEAQ (reference sequence). The CDR3 runs to 16 residues. Trimming removed 1 base at V and 4 bases at J, with 14 bases between.